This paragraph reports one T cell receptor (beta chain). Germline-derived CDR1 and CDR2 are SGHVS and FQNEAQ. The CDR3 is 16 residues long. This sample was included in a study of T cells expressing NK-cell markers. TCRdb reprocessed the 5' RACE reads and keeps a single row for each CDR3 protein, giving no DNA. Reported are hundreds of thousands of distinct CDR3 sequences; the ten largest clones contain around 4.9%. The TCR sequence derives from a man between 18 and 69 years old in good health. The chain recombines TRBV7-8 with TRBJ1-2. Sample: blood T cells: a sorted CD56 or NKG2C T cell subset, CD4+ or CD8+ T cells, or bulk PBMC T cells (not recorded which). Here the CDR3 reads CASSFSDDTYYYGYTF.